Described below is a single T cell receptor beta chain sequence and its context. Its target is not known. The data are from a study of cytomegalovirus exposure and HLA in healthy donors. General study results and limits: A later analysis linked a missense variant in DCLRE1C to the trimming of TCR beta V and J genes.

The germline V and J ends were trimmed by 10 bases and 5 bases, with 17 bases remaining between them. The length of the CDR3 is 13 residues. Germline CDR1 MNHNS, CDR2 SASEGT. It was with 60 Vbeta and 13 Jbeta primers that the PCR ran. Profiling relied on immunoSEQ multiplex PCR, and the TCRdb table lists in-frame clones only, not all of them. This sample has around 97,000 clones, with roughly 79% found just once. The sequenced sample was PBMCs. The sequence derives from a man aged 50 to 59 in good health and CMV-seropositive. The V and J genes are TRBV6-1 and TRBJ2-5; D perhaps matches TRBD2 (6 bases). CDR3 in DNA: TGTGCCAACATCAGGCCCCGGGGGGAGACCCAGTACTTC. Translating gives CANIRPRGETQYF.